Below are 22 T cell receptor beta chains sequenced from a single sample in a study of pediatric ulcerative colitis. Produced via immunoSEQ multiplex PCR; TCRdb's table is partial and in-frame only. This table has approximately 60,000 clones, roughly 90% appearing once. The specimen was blood. Receptor source: a boy younger than 18 with severe ulcerative colitis.

The chain employs TRBV30 and TRBJ2-3; D is undetermined. The V gene's germline CDR1 is GTSNPN and CDR2 SVGIG (reference sequence). V was pared by 1 base and J by 0 bases, with 14 bases between. This CDR3 has 16 residues. The CDR3 protein is CAWSASLGASTDTQYF. CDR3 DNA sequence: TGTGCCTGGAGTGCCTCGCTAGGTGCTAGCACAGATACGCAGTATTTT.

This clone has a handful of counts. This chain joins TRBV4-3 and TRBJ1-2; the D is unclear. V lost 2 bases and J lost 4, with 14 bases in between. Per germline, CDR1 LGHNA and CDR2 YSLEER. The CDR3 length is 15 residues. The CDR3 region is CASSQFLGLFYGYTF. CDR3 sequence (DNA): TGCGCCAGCAGCCAATTCCTAGGCCTTTTCTATGGCTACACCTTC.

The chain recombines TRBV4-3 with TRBJ2-7; D assignment may be TRBD1 or TRBD2 (6 bases each). This CDR3 has 15 residues. The germline V gene encodes CDR1 LGHNA and CDR2 YSLEER. V lost 1 base and J 0 bases, leaving 10 bases between the germline ends. CDR3 coding DNA: TGCGCCAGCAGCCAAGGGGGGGCCCTCTCCTACGAGCAGTACTTC. This gives the protein CASSQGGALSYEQYF.

The chain employs TRBV19 and TRBJ1-1; 7 bases map to TRBD1. The CDR3 contains 18 residues. With V trimmed by 3 bases and J by 3 bases, 16 bases remained unmatched. CDR1 and CDR2 (germline): LNHDA, SQIVND (reference sequence). For the CDR3, the DNA is TGTGCCAGTAGTATTGACTTTGTGGGACAGAGGAGGGACACTGAAGCTTTCTTT. Amino acids: CASSIDFVGQRRDTEAFF.

This clone came up a few times. V gene TRBV6-1 combines with J gene TRBJ2-2; no clear D. Germline values: CDR1 MNHNS, CDR2 SASEGT. V lost 1 base, J lost 2 bases, and 8 bases lay in between. CDR3 length equals 15 residues. The CDR3 region has the DNA TGTGCCAGCAGTGAAGGAACGGGTAACACCGGGGAGCTGTTTTTT. It is translated as CASSEGTGNTGELFF.

J is TRBJ2-7 and V is TRBV6-1; tentative D call: TRBD1 (7 bases). Trimming left V 7 bases short and J 5 bases short, with 15 bases between. The CDR3 runs to 13 residues. Germline assignment: CDR1 MNHNS and CDR2 SASEGT. The CDR3 region is CASKVQGGNEQYF. CDR3 DNA: TGTGCCAGCAAGGTCCAGGGGGGAAACGAGCAGTACTTC.

V gene TRBV5-4 combines with J gene TRBJ2-7, with a tentative D call TRBD2 (5 bases). This CDR3 spans 15 amino acids. The V and J ends lost 5 bases and 3 bases respectively, with 18 bases between them. CDR1 and CDR2 from the germline V gene are SGHNT and YYREEE (reference sequence). In DNA form, the CDR3 reads TGTGCCAGCAGTCCCGATGGGCTAGGGAGCTACGAGCAGTACTTC. It specifies CASSPDGLGSYEQYF.

This chain uses TRBV4-1 with TRBJ1-1, with unresolved D. This CDR3 is 15 amino acids long. The germline V gene encodes CDR1 MGHRA and CDR2 YSYEKL. The ends were cut back, 1 base at V and 0 bases at J, with 9 bases in the middle. The chain's CDR3 is CASSQASDMNTEAFF. CDR3 DNA: TGCGCCAGCAGCCAAGCCTCAGACATGAACACTGAAGCTTTCTTT.

This rearrangement joins TRBV19 to TRBJ2-2; no clear D. The length of the CDR3 is 14 residues. Trimming stripped 7 bases from V and 0 bases from J, with 9 bases between. CDR1 and CDR2 from the germline V gene are LNHDA and SQIVND (reference sequence). CDR3 sequence reads: CASKIQTNTGELFF. The CDR3 nucleotides read TGTGCCAGTAAGATTCAAACGAACACCGGGGAGCTGTTTTTT.

The chain uses TRBV10-3 and TRBJ1-5; tentative D call: TRBD1 (5 bases). Trimming shortened V by 5 bases and J by 4 bases, and 15 bases separated the two germline ends. The germline CDR1 and CDR2 sequences are ENHRY and SYGVKD. CDR3 length: 15 amino acids. In DNA, the CDR3 is TGTGCCATCAGTTATAGCCTTGGGGCGAATCAGCCCCAGCATTTT. This encodes CAISYSLGANQPQHF.

V and J are TRBV15 and TRBJ2-3; 13 nucleotides line up with TRBD2. Germline trimming cut 1 base from V and 3 bases from J; bases unmatched to any gene: 7. Germline lookup yields CDR1 LNHNV and CDR2 YYDKDF (reference sequence). This CDR3 contains 18 residues. CDR3 sequence reads: CATSRGKRLAGGTDTQYF. Here the CDR3 DNA reads TGTGCCACCAGCAGAGGGAAGCGACTAGCGGGAGGTACAGATACGCAGTATTTT.

This sequence joins TRBV6-5 and TRBJ1-1, with D tentatively TRBD1 (5 bases). The germline V and J ends were trimmed by 5 bases and 7 bases, with 17 bases remaining between them. The germline V gene has CDR1 MNHEY and CDR2 SVGAGI. The CDR3 has 14 residues. The CDR3 bases are TGTGCCAGCAGTGCCCCCGGCAGGGCTGGTGAAGCTTTCTTT. This codes for CASSAPGRAGEAFF.

The chain carries TRBV7-8 and TRBJ1-4; weak D call: TRBD1 (5 bases). Deletions cut 0 bases from V and 6 bases from J, with 11 bases between. CDR3 size: 15 residues. Germline loops: CDR1 SGHVS, CDR2 FQNEAQ. This CDR3 reads CASSLAKKGYEKLFF. The CDR3 DNA reads as TGTGCCAGCAGCTTAGCGAAGAAGGGGTATGAAAAACTGTTTTTT.

V is TRBV27 and J is TRBJ1-1, with 8 bases that match TRBD1. Per the germline V gene, CDR1 is MNHEY and CDR2 is SMNVEV (reference sequence). Trimming at V came to 5 bases and at J to 0 bases, leaving 11 bases not matched to a gene. The CDR3 covers 17 residues. CDR3 DNA: TGTGCCAGCAGTCTGTTAGGACAGGGCCCTATGAACACTGAAGCTTTCTTT. Residues: CASSLLGQGPMNTEAFF.

The V and J genes are TRBV30 and TRBJ2-7; tentatively, D is TRBD2 (6 bases). This CDR3 region has 14 residues. Between the trimmed V and J ends, which lost 0 bases and 3 bases, there was a span of 12 bases. The germline V gene encodes CDR1 GTSNPN and CDR2 SVGIG (reference sequence). The CDR3 DNA reads TGTGCCTGGAGTGTTTTGGACGGGAGCTACGAGCAGTACTTC. Translated, it gives CAWSVLDGSYEQYF.

The chain employs TRBV10-3 and TRBJ2-7, with D perhaps TRBD1 or TRBD2 (5 bases each). Trimming shortened V by 1 base and J by 3 bases, and 10 bases separated the two germline ends. CDR3 length equals 14 residues. Germline lookup yields CDR1 ENHRY and CDR2 SYGVKD. The CDR3 DNA follows: TGTGCCATCAGTGAGTTCGGGGACCACTACGAGCAGTACTTC. It yields the protein CAISEFGDHYEQYF.

The V gene is TRBV7-9, the J gene TRBJ2-6; 8 bases align to TRBD1. The CDR3 is made up of 16 amino acids. Germline lookup yields CDR1 SEHNR and CDR2 FQNEAQ (reference sequence). The V segment lost 5 bases and the J segment 1 base; nucleotides outside the gene matches: 4. Here the CDR3 DNA reads TGTGCCAGCAGCGCCCGGACAGGGTCTGGGGCCAACGTCCTGACTTTC. This gives the protein CASSARTGSGANVLTF.

The chain is built from TRBV6-1 and TRBJ2-7, with 9 bases aligning to TRBD1. CDR1 MNHNS and CDR2 SASEGT come from the germline V gene. The CDR3 is 11 amino acids. The V and J ends lost 6 bases and 6 bases, in that order; junction bases with no gene match: 0. The CDR3 is CASRTGGEQYF. CDR3 DNA sequence: TGTGCCAGCAGGACAGGGGGCGAGCAGTACTTC.

The V and J genes are TRBV6-5 and TRBJ2-1; D not certain. The germline V and J ends were trimmed by 5 bases and 4 bases, with 6 bases remaining between them. The CDR3 totals 12 residues. Per the germline V gene, CDR1 is MNHEY and CDR2 is SVGAGI. The CDR3 nucleotides read TGTGCCAGCAGTGGACCTTACAATGAGCAGTTCTTC. Protein sequence: CASSGPYNEQFF.

This chain connects TRBV19 to TRBJ2-1, with 7 bases identical to TRBD2. Trimming cost V 1 base and J 6 bases; bases outside gene matches: 3. CDR1 LNHDA and CDR2 SQIVND come from the germline V gene (reference sequence). The CDR3 covers 14 residues. The CDR3 DNA follows: TGTGCCAGTAGTATAGCACCTAGCGGCAATGAGCAGTTCTTC. Translating gives CASSIAPSGNEQFF.

The chain links TRBV7-9 to TRBJ2-7, with 7 nucleotides matching TRBD1. J was trimmed by 6 bases and V by 3 bases; bases with no gene match: 2. There are 12 residues in the CDR3. Germline V gene data show CDR1 as SEHNR and CDR2 as FQNEAQ (reference sequence). The CDR3 reads CASSFPGGEQYF. The CDR3 bases are TGTGCCAGCAGCTTCCCAGGGGGCGAGCAGTACTTC.

This rearrangement joins TRBV29-1 to TRBJ1-4; D is ambiguous. CDR1 SQVTM and CDR2 ANQGSEA come from the germline V gene. The V end lost 3 bases, the J end lost 3 bases, and 8 bases lay between the germline ends. The CDR3 covers 13 residues. The CDR3 spells CSVDGDSNEKLFF. In nucleotides, the CDR3 is TGCAGCGTTGACGGAGACTCTAATGAAAAACTGTTTTTT.